This T cell receptor beta chain derives from a study of T cells in Graves' hyperthyroidism and ophthalmopathy. From RNA transcripts, TCR beta CDR3 regions were amplified. Carried out on the TCR CDR3, a first-round RT-PCR used the HTBI primer set. One entry per CDR3 protein results from TCRdb running MiXCR on the multiplex PCR reads. Of some 550,000 distinct CDR3 sequences listed, 16% were seen once; the top ten hold roughly 3.3%. V shed 1 base and J shed 7 bases, with 17 bases lying between them. The germline V gene has CDR1 SEHNR and CDR2 FQNEAQ (reference sequence). The CDR3 is 15 residues long. This clonotype came up a few times.

The receptor was isolated from a woman in her thirties or forties with Graves' ophthalmopathy. The sequenced material came from blood. The chain recombines TRBV7-9 with TRBJ2-7, with D possibly matching TRBD2 (6 bases). For the CDR3, the DNA is TGTGCCAGCAGCTTAGTTCGGGGAGGAAGGTTTGAGCAGTACTTC. Protein sequence: CASSLVRGGRFEQYF.